This is a list of T cell receptor beta chains from one sample in a study of response to subunit inactivated influenza vaccine. In TCRdb, the RT-PCR reads were re-called with MiXCR into one record per CDR3 protein. Among roughly 790,000 distinct CDR3 sequences listed, about 20% were seen once. Sample: PBMCs from blood, taken around 5 days after vaccination. The receptors originated from a man aged 50-59 years who received an inactivated influenza vaccine. CDR3s include the opening cysteine and the closing phenylalanine or tryptophan. A D gene is named only where the DNA matches it firmly. A clone size is listed for some rows: how often the clone was seen (once, few, many), or a class if it is expanded.

j_call	v_call	clone_size	d_call	cdr3_aa	cdr3_nt
TRBJ2-7	TRBV7-9	-	TRBD1	CASSSGTVSEQYF	TGTGCCAGCAGTTCCGGGACAGTGAGTGAGCAGTACTTC
TRBJ2-7	TRBV6-1	-	-	CASSEALGGYEQYF	TGTGCCAGCAGTGAAGCGCTGGGGGGCTACGAGCAGTACTTC
TRBJ2-3	TRBV20-1	-	TRBD2	CSARNLADPTDTQYF	TGCAGTGCCAGAAATCTAGCGGACCCCACAGATACGCAGTATTTT
TRBJ2-1	TRBV12-3/TRBV12-4	few	TRBD1	CASSLPGQGLNEQFF	TGTGCCAGCAGTTTACCGGGACAGGGGTTGAATGAGCAGTTCTTC
TRBJ2-1	TRBV7-2	-	TRBD1	CASSSTGQAYNEQFF	TGTGCCAGCAGCTCGACGGGACAGGCCTACAATGAGCAGTTCTTC
TRBJ2-1	TRBV12-3/TRBV12-4	many	TRBD1	CASSPTGARQFF	TGTGCCAGCAGTCCGACAGGGGCGAGGCAGTTCTTC
TRBJ2-7	TRBV7-2	-	-	CASSLERTAQRYF	TGTGCCAGCAGCTTAGAGCGGACAGCCCAGAGGTACTTC
TRBJ1-1	TRBV6-2/TRBV6-3	-	-	CASSYGWGASTEAFF	TGTGCCAGCAGTTACGGGTGGGGGGCAAGCACTGAAGCTTTCTTT
TRBJ2-3	TRBV2	-	TRBD2	CASSEEVGGGPLATDTQYF	TGTGCCAGCAGTGAAGAGGTGGGCGGGGGGCCTCTCGCCACAGATACGCAGTATTTT
TRBJ2-5	TRBV6-5	-	-	CASSYATGGQETQYF	TGTGCCAGCAGTTACGCCACCGGGGGCCAAGAGACCCAGTACTTC
TRBJ2-3	TRBV7-2	few	-	CASSSSIPTDTQYF	TGTGCCAGCAGCTCGTCTATCCCCACAGATACGCAGTATTTT
TRBJ2-5	TRBV6-2/TRBV6-3	few	TRBD2	CASIKREAGRETQYF	TGTGCCAGCATTAAGCGGGAGGCCGGGCGAGAGACCCAGTACTTC
TRBJ2-5	TRBV20-1	-	-	CSAPRFGEAQETQYF	TGCAGTGCTCCGAGGTTTGGGGAGGCCCAAGAGACCCAGTACTTC
TRBJ2-5	TRBV7-9	few	TRBD1	CASSLRGQYQETQYF	TGTGCCAGCAGCCTACGGGGACAGTATCAAGAGACCCAGTACTTC
TRBJ1-1	TRBV6-2/TRBV6-3	few	TRBD1	CASSYPKGGEAFF	TGTGCCAGCAGTTACCCAAAAGGGGGCGAAGCTTTCTTT
TRBJ2-7	TRBV4-3	few	TRBD2	CASSRPGTTSGRPEQYF	TGCGCCAGCAGCCGCCCCGGCACGACTAGCGGGAGACCCGAGCAGTACTTC
TRBJ2-4	TRBV11-2	-	TRBD1	CASSEGRGRDAKNIQYF	TGTGCCAGCAGCGAAGGAAGGGGGCGCGACGCCAAAAACATTCAGTACTTC
TRBJ2-7	TRBV6-1	many	TRBD1	CASSDDRGRREQYF	TGTGCCAGCAGTGACGACAGGGGGAGAAGGGAGCAGTACTTC
TRBJ1-2	TRBV16	-	-	CASSQEGRYGYTF	TGTGCCAGCAGCCAGGAGGGGCGCTATGGCTACACCTTC
TRBJ2-1	TRBV4-3	-	TRBD2	CASSQGVRFSGGQQWDEQFF	TGCGCCAGCAGCCAAGGAGTCAGGTTTAGCGGGGGCCAACAGTGGGATGAGCAGTTCTTC
TRBJ2-6	TRBV12-3/TRBV12-4	few	TRBD1	CASSPFRDSSGANVLTF	TGTGCCAGCAGTCCCTTCCGGGACAGCTCTGGGGCCAACGTCCTGACTTTC
TRBJ1-2	TRBV20-1	-	-	CSARDLGGMSYGYTF	TGCAGTGCTAGAGATTTAGGGGGGATGAGCTATGGCTACACCTTC
TRBJ2-5	TRBV15	once	-	CATSGASPQETQYF	TGTGCCACCAGCGGTGCCTCACCCCAAGAGACCCAGTACTTC
TRBJ1-4	TRBV12-3/TRBV12-4	few	-	CASSLGGGDKLFF	TGTGCCAGCAGTTTGGGCGGCGGAGATAAACTGTTTTTT
TRBJ2-6	TRBV5-1	few	TRBD1	CASRPPGGQGFFGANVLTF	TGCGCCAGCAGACCTCCGGGGGGACAGGGGTTTTTTGGGGCCAACGTCCTGACTTTC
TRBJ2-1	TRBV29-1	few	TRBD2	CSVERAGGPFLYNEQFF	TGCAGCGTTGAACGAGCGGGAGGGCCATTCCTCTATAATGAGCAGTTCTTC
TRBJ2-7	TRBV20-1	many	TRBD1	CSAREDRGSYEQYF	TGCAGTGCTAGAGAGGACAGGGGATCCTACGAGCAGTACTTC
TRBJ2-2	TRBV24-1	-	-	CATSDPGQIAGELFF	TGTGCCACCAGTGACCCCGGACAGATCGCCGGGGAGCTGTTTTTT
TRBJ2-1	TRBV30	few	TRBD2	CAWSRTSGRSHNEQFF	TGTGCCTGGAGCCGGACTAGCGGGAGATCCCACAATGAGCAGTTCTTC
TRBJ2-1	TRBV18	-	-	CASSSDLWNEQFF	TGTGCCAGCTCATCAGACTTGTGGAATGAGCAGTTCTTC
TRBJ2-3	TRBV5-6	few	-	CASSLFRTGLLTDTQYF	TGTGCCAGCAGCTTGTTCCGAACGGGGCTTCTCACAGATACGCAGTATTTT
TRBJ2-2	TRBV27	-	-	CASSTIRQSTGELFF	TGTGCCAGCAGTACGATCCGACAGTCCACCGGGGAGCTGTTTTTT
TRBJ2-7	TRBV9	-	TRBD1	CASSVGDRGSYEQYF	TGTGCCAGCAGCGTAGGGGACAGGGGGTCCTACGAGCAGTACTTC
TRBJ1-1	TRBV4-2	-	-	CASSLPSGQGRTEAFF	TGTGCCAGCAGCCTCCCGAGTGGCCAGGGGCGCACTGAAGCTTTCTTT
TRBJ2-7	TRBV4-3	-	-	CASSQGLEGAYEQYF	TGCGCCAGCAGCCAAGGGCTAGAAGGGGCCTACGAGCAGTACTTC
TRBJ2-3	TRBV20-1	few	-	CSARGHFNTDTQYF	TGCAGTGCTAGAGGGCACTTCAACACAGATACGCAGTATTTT
TRBJ2-7	TRBV29-1	-	-	CSVETRVGSYEQYF	TGCAGCGTTGAAACCAGGGTTGGGTCCTACGAGCAGTACTTC
TRBJ2-3	TRBV6-5	-	-	CASSYRGVGPDTQYF	TGTGCCAGCAGTTATCGAGGTGTGGGGCCAGATACGCAGTATTTT
TRBJ2-2	TRBV4-3	-	-	CASSQEGHSTTGELFF	TGCGCCAGCAGCCAAGAAGGTCACTCCACTACCGGGGAGCTGTTTTTT
TRBJ2-5	TRBV27	-	-	CASRGTLGETQYF	TGTGCCAGCAGAGGGACTTTGGGGGAGACCCAGTACTTC
TRBJ1-6	TRBV10-3	few	TRBD1	CAISAGGSSPLHF	TGTGCCATCAGCGCAGGGGGCAGTTCACCCCTCCACTTT
TRBJ2-7	TRBV20-1	-	TRBD2	CGLRPSGSSYEQYF	TGCGGACTACGGCCTAGCGGGTCGTCCTACGAGCAGTACTTC
TRBJ2-3	TRBV5-1	-	TRBD2	CASSWGLAGGSTDTQYF	TGCGCCAGCAGCTGGGGACTAGCGGGGGGGAGCACAGATACGCAGTATTTT
TRBJ2-3	TRBV11-2	-	TRBD2	CASSLDRTSWSTDTQYF	TGTGCCAGCAGCTTAGATAGGACTAGCTGGAGCACAGATACGCAGTATTTT
TRBJ2-5	TRBV20-1	-	-	CSASGPLAAQGETQYF	TGCAGTGCATCGGGACCCTTAGCGGCGCAGGGAGAGACCCAGTACTTC
TRBJ2-7	TRBV4-1	-	TRBD1	CASSQDGTGNSYEQYF	TGCGCCAGCAGCCAAGATGGGACAGGGAACTCCTACGAGCAGTACTTC
TRBJ1-5	TRBV7-3	-	TRBD1	CASSSPYTDRGNQPQHF	TGTGCCAGCAGCTCACCCTATACGGACAGGGGGAATCAGCCCCAGCATTTT
TRBJ2-1	TRBV13	few	-	CASSSGHQYNEQFF	TGTGCCAGCAGCTCGGGACACCAATACAATGAGCAGTTCTTC
TRBJ2-5	TRBV6-1	-	TRBD1	CASSRTLRTGGAGETQYF	TGTGCCAGCAGTCGAACCCTCCGGACAGGGGGCGCGGGGGAGACCCAGTACTTC
TRBJ2-7	TRBV20-1	many	TRBD2	CSASGAGGRAVDEQYF	TGCAGTGCTAGTGGGGCTGGTGGGAGGGCCGTCGACGAGCAGTACTTC
TRBJ1-1	TRBV4-1	few	-	CASSQDRDRRFGRNTEAFF	TGCGCCAGCAGCCAAGATAGGGACCGGCGCTTTGGGCGGAACACTGAAGCTTTCTTT
TRBJ2-3	TRBV6-2/TRBV6-3	few	-	CASRHSLTAGTDTQYF	TGTGCCAGCAGACATTCCCTCACCGCGGGCACAGATACGCAGTATTTT
TRBJ2-7	TRBV7-2	-	TRBD1	CASSPGQGYIGQYF	TGTGCCAGCAGCCCCGGACAGGGTTATATCGGGCAGTACTTC